These 27 T cell receptor beta chains were sequenced from one sample in a study of T cell clonality in common variable immunodeficiency. The method was immunoSEQ multiplex PCR; TCRdb's version includes in-frame clones alone and lacks a portion of them. The sample is made up of 30,000 to 40,000 clones, none counted only once. Notes on the study in general: In common variable immunodeficiency, TCR beta chains reportedly carried fewer deletions and N-nucleotide insertions.

These TCRs' antigens remain unknown. Sample: peripheral blood mononuclear cells. The source is a human donor with common variable immunodeficiency.

In its sample, this clone was seen a few times. The sequence runs out 3 residues before the end of the CDR3; the remainder is reconstructed from the germline J gene. The chain employs TRBV18 and TRBJ2-5; TRBD1 matches 8 bases. Unmatched junction bases numbered 16, after V lost 2 bases and J lost 5 bases. CDR1 and CDR2 (germline): KGHSH, LQKENI. This CDR3 spans 18 amino acids. Incomplete CDR3 DNA: TGTGCCAGCTCACCAGTCCCATGGCAGGGGGCCAATGGGGAGACC. It specifies CASSPVPWQGANGET. The entire CDR3 is CASSPVPWQGANGETQYF.

In its sample, this clone was seen a few times. The read ends 3 residues early relative to the CDR3; the germline J gene fills the gap. This sample includes further DNA sequences coding for the same CDR3. V usage is TRBV19 and J usage is TRBJ1-6, with 7 bases aligning to TRBD1. The V gene end was trimmed by 7 bases and the J gene end by 9 bases; junction bases not matched to a gene: 6. Germline assignment: CDR1 LNHDA and CDR2 SQIVND (reference sequence). The CDR3 extends over 13 amino acids. The CDR3 spells CASTPTGASPLHF. The CDR3 bases that were read are TGTGCCAGTACGCCTACAGGGGCTTCACCC.

This clone was observed many times. The CDR3 end is not reached by the read, which stops 3 residues before it; the germline J gene fills it in. This chain links TRBV19 with TRBJ2-3; D gene unclear. Germline loops: CDR1 LNHDA, CDR2 SQIVND (reference sequence). The V and J ends lost 3 bases and 6 bases respectively, with 13 bases between them. The CDR3 loop spans 14 amino acids. The chain's CDR3 is CASSIGPLGDTQYF. CDR3 bases read: TGTGCCAGTAGTATCGGCCCTTTAGGGGATACG.

This clone was seen repeatedly, ten times or more. This chain's CDR3 is CASSPWTGKGEQFF. The part of the CDR3 DNA that was read is TGTGCCAGCAGCCCCTGGACAGGGAAAGGTGAG. The gene calls are TRBV7-9 and TRBJ2-1; 8 nucleotides align to TRBD1. The CDR3 end falls 3 residues outside the read, so it is completed with the germline J gene. This CDR3 spans 14 amino acids. From germline, CDR1 is SEHNR and CDR2 FQNEAQ (reference sequence). V was pared by 5 bases and J by 9 bases, with 9 bases of the junction left unmatched.

A remark on this clone: Sequencing ends 3 residues short of the CDR3 end; the germline J gene provides the rest. The genes are TRBV30 and TRBJ1-1; no clear D gene. Germline-derived CDR1 and CDR2 are GTSNPN and SVGIG (reference sequence). Trimming stripped 0 bases from V and 5 bases from J, with 25 bases between. The CDR3 sequence is 18 residues long. The DNA read from the CDR3 is TGTGCCTGGAGTGTACTGATTGGCATCCGCACTAGGCGGACTGAA. Translated: CAWSVLIGIRTRRTE. The entire CDR3 is CAWSVLIGIRTRRTEAFF.

There are a few counts of this clone. The CDR3 is cut off 3 residues early in the read; its end comes from the germline J gene. This chain links TRBV6-1 with TRBJ1-5; unclear D gene. Germline CDR1 MNHNS, CDR2 SASEGT. Trimming shortened V by 4 bases and J by 7 bases, and 8 bases separated the two germline ends. The CDR3 has 12 amino acids. The part of the CDR3 DNA that was read is TGTGCCAGCAGTGTTCCTAACCAGCCC. Translating gives CASSVPNQP. The CDR3 in full is CASSVPNQPQHF.

This clone was picked up a small number of times. The read finishes 3 residues shy of the CDR3 end, and the germline J gene is used to complete it. Other DNA sequences in the same sample also yield this CDR3. The chain combines TRBV30 with TRBJ2-3; 11 bases line up with TRBD2. CDR1 GTSNPN and CDR2 SVGIG come from the germline V gene (reference sequence). The CDR3 length is 17 residues. The CDR3 sequence is CAWSVYPSGGSGGAQYF. CDR3 DNA, as far as it was read: TGTGCCTGGAGTGTATACCCTAGCGGGGGGTCCGGTGGTGCG.

This clone was counted at least ten times. The sequence runs out 3 residues before the end of the CDR3; the remainder is reconstructed from the germline J gene. The chain joins TRBV5-1 to TRBJ2-2; 9 positions agree with TRBD2. The CDR3 covers 15 residues. The V and J ends lost 0 bases and 7 bases, in that order; junction bases with no gene match: 4. Germline V gene lookup returns CDR1 SGHRS and CDR2 YFSETQ. The CDR3 region is CASSLDLAGFGELFF. The CDR3 bases that were read are TGCGCCAGCAGCTTGGATCTAGCGGGGTTCGGGGAG.

This clone was detected ten times or more. The CDR3 goes on 3 residues after the read ends, and that part is filled in from the germline J gene. The chain combines TRBV11-2 with TRBJ2-1, with D tentatively TRBD1 (6 bases). The CDR3 consists of 15 residues. From germline, CDR1 is SGHAT and CDR2 FQNNGV. V was trimmed by 7 bases and J by 4 bases, leaving 17 bases between them. The CDR3 is CASTPVGQGYNEQFF. The CDR3 bases that were read are TGTGCCAGCACCCCCGTTGGGCAGGGGTACAATGAG.

This clone has at least ten counts. With the read ending 3 residues before the CDR3 end, the germline J gene is used to fill in that end. The chain couples TRBV11-2 to TRBJ2-1; 9 nucleotides agree with TRBD2. Germline trimming cut 7 bases from V and 7 bases from J; bases unmatched to any gene: 11. The CDR3 extends over 15 amino acids. Germline V gives CDR1 SGHAT, CDR2 FQNNGV. The part of the CDR3 DNA that was read is TGTGCCAGCATTCGTTTTGCGGGGGGGCAGAATGAG. Translation: CASIRFAGGQNE. The CDR3 in its entirety is CASIRFAGGQNEQFF.

This clone turned up a few times. The covered CDR3 bases are TGTGCCAGCAGCTTAAGGGGGTTCGACACAGATACG. Its protein is CASSLRGFDTDT. The whole CDR3 is CASSLRGFDTDTQYF. J is TRBJ2-3 and V is TRBV7-2, with TRBD1 as a possible D gene (6 bases). The read gets to within 3 residues of the CDR3 end, and the germline J gene fills in the rest. V was trimmed by 2 bases and J by 2 bases, leaving 11 bases between them. The CDR3 covers 15 residues. Germline V gene sequence: CDR1 SGHTA, CDR2 FQGNSA.

This clone showed up just a few times. The read terminates 3 residues before the CDR3 end, so the remaining end is supplied by the germline J gene. The chain joins TRBV5-1 to TRBJ2-7; tentatively, D is TRBD1 (5 bases). Germline CDR1 SGHRS, CDR2 YFSETQ. This CDR3 contains 12 residues. Trimming removed 2 bases at V and 5 bases at J, with 8 bases between. The CDR3 sequence is CASSLQANEQYF. The part of the CDR3 DNA that was read is TGCGCCAGCAGCTTACAGGCTAACGAG. Using reference TRBV5-1 and TRBJ2-7 for the parts outside the CDR3, the full variable domain is KAGVTQTPRYLIKTRGQQVTLSCSPISGHRSVSWYQQTPGQGLQFLFEYFSETQRNKGNFPGRFSGRQFSNSRSEMNVSTLELGDSALYLCASSLQANEQYFGPGTRLTVT.

Note on this clone: The read comes to an end 3 residues before the CDR3 does, leaving the germline J gene to fill in the end. The chain recombines TRBV19 with TRBJ2-1; 7 nucleotides agree with TRBD1. This CDR3 is 13 amino acids long. Germline V gene lookup returns CDR1 LNHDA and CDR2 SQIVND (reference sequence). The trim removed 6 bases at V and 5 bases at J, leaving 4 bases unmatched. The part of the CDR3 DNA that was read is TGTGCCAGTAGCGTCGGGACAGACAATGAG. This translates into CASSVGTDNE. The full CDR3 protein reads CASSVGTDNEQFF.

In its sample, this clone was seen a few times. The read ends 3 residues before the CDR3 terminus; that terminus is restored from the germline J gene. The chain links TRBV7-9 to TRBJ1-5; 7 bases agree with TRBD1. J gave up 8 bases and V 5 bases, and 9 bases lay outside the gene matches. The CDR3 runs to 14 residues. In germline, CDR1 is SEHNR, CDR2 FQNEAQ (reference sequence). The DNA read from the CDR3 is TGTGCCAGCAGCCCCGGGACAGCTCAAGAGCCC. Its protein is CASSPGTAQEP. The whole CDR3 is CASSPGTAQEPQHF. Combining the CDR3 with reference TRBV7-9 and TRBJ1-5 gives the whole variable domain DTGVSQNPRHKITKRGQNVTFRCDPISEHNRLYWYRQTLGQGPEFLTYFQNEAQLEKSRLLSDRFSAERPKGSFSTLEIQRTEQGDSAMYLCASSPGTAQEPQHFGDGTRLSIL.

Points on this clone: The read falls 3 residues short of the CDR3 end, and the missing part is taken from the germline J gene. The chain uses TRBV30 and TRBJ2-7; 9 bases align to TRBD2. Germline V CDR1 and CDR2: GTSNPN, SVGIG (reference sequence). After removal of 0 bases from V and 0 bases from J, the junction contained 12 bases not matched to a gene. This CDR3 comprises 18 residues. The sequenced CDR3 bases are TGTGCCTGGAGTGTACGTGGTAGCGGGGGCCAAAGCTCCTACGAG. Its protein is CAWSVRGSGGQSSYE. The CDR3 in full is CAWSVRGSGGQSSYEQYF.

This clone has only a few counts. The CDR3 end lies 3 residues beyond the end of the read and is filled in from the germline J gene. This rearrangement joins TRBV7-3 to TRBJ2-2; D gene uncertain. This CDR3 is built from 13 residues. V lost 5 bases and J 7 bases, leaving 11 bases between the germline ends. CDR1 SGHTA and CDR2 FQGTGA come from the germline V gene. This chain's CDR3 is CASSNFSRGELFF. Incomplete CDR3 DNA: TGTGCCAGCAGCAATTTTAGTCGCGGGGAG.

This clone has more than one count but fewer than ten. Read data end 3 residues before the CDR3 end; the end is taken from the germline J gene. This chain connects TRBV19 to TRBJ2-5; D is perhaps TRBD1 (6 bases). The V gene's germline CDR1 is LNHDA and CDR2 SQIVND (reference sequence). V lost 5 bases and J lost 0, with 16 bases in between. The CDR3 has 16 residues. Partial CDR3 DNA: TGTGCCAGTAGTTATGGCTGGACAGTCGACCAAGAGACC. Protein sequence: CASSYGWTVDQET. The CDR3 in its entirety is CASSYGWTVDQETQYF.

Comment on this clone: The sequence runs out 3 residues before the end of the CDR3; the remainder is reconstructed from the germline J gene. The chain recombines TRBV7-9 with TRBJ1-2; 8 nucleotides match TRBD1. The CDR3 covers 15 residues. V dropped 6 bases and J dropped 3; count of bases not matched to a gene: 9. The V gene's germline CDR1 is SEHNR and CDR2 FQNEAQ (reference sequence). The covered CDR3 bases are TGTGCCAGCAGACGCTCAGGGGGCGATGACTATGGC. Its protein product is CASRRSGGDDYG. The CDR3 in its entirety is CASRRSGGDDYGYTF.

This clone has only a few counts. Read sequence stops 3 residues before the CDR3 end, and the germline J gene provides the missing end. The chain combines TRBV30 with TRBJ1-3; 8 nucleotides agree with TRBD1. CDR1 is GTSNPN, CDR2 SVGIG, per germline (reference sequence). The CDR3 runs 14 residues. With 5 bases clipped from V and 3 bases from J, the junction kept 6 bases outside the gene matches. Partial CDR3 DNA: TGTGCCTGGTCACAGGGGGTCAGTGGAAACACC. It encodes CAWSQGVSGNT. The entire CDR3 sequence reads CAWSQGVSGNTIYF.

The sample holds a few counts of this clone. The read halts 3 residues ahead of the CDR3 end, with the missing end drawn from the germline J gene. The V call is TRBV5-1, the J call TRBJ1-3; D is undetermined. This CDR3 is built from 14 residues. Germline V gene lookup returns CDR1 SGHRS and CDR2 YFSETQ. V was clipped by 4 bases and J by 4 bases, with 12 bases between them. The CDR3 spells CASSVTGSGNTIYF. Partial CDR3 DNA: TGCGCCAGCAGCGTAACCGGGTCGGGAAACACC.

Worth noting for this clone: The read ends 3 residues shy of where the CDR3 ends; the end is completed using the germline J gene. This chain joins TRBV18 and TRBJ1-2, with 8 bases fitting TRBD1. Germline V CDR1 and CDR2: KGHSH, LQKENI. This CDR3 has 14 amino acids. Trimming cost V 1 base and J 3 bases; bases outside gene matches: 1. This chain's CDR3 is CASSPQGQDYGYTF. The sequenced CDR3 bases are TGTGCCAGCTCACCACAGGGACAGGACTATGGC.

Here the CDR3 reads CSARDREDYEQYF. CDR3 DNA, as far as it was read: TGCAGTGCTCGGGACAGGGAGGACTACGAG. This chain connects TRBV20-1 to TRBJ2-7, with 9 bases aligning to TRBD1. The read comes to an end 3 residues before the CDR3 does, leaving the germline J gene to fill in the end. The ends lost 5 bases at V and 3 bases at J; junction bases unmatched: 5. CDR1 DFQATT and CDR2 SNEGSKA come from the germline V gene (reference sequence). The length of the CDR3 is 13 residues.

With respect to this clone: From the germline J gene comes the end of the CDR3, since the read stops 3 residues before it. The chain recombines TRBV30 with TRBJ2-5; 9 bases are a match to TRBD1. The CDR3 sequence is 15 residues long. V dropped 5 bases and J dropped 5; count of bases not matched to a gene: 12. In germline, CDR1 is GTSNPN, CDR2 SVGIG (reference sequence). The CDR3 region is CAWGNGQGTEETQYF. The part of the CDR3 DNA that was read is TGTGCCTGGGGTAACGGACAGGGGACGGAGGAGACC. The whole variable domain, filled in from reference TRBV30 and TRBJ2-5, reads SQTIHQWPATLVQPVGSPLSLECTVEGTSNPNLYWYRQAAGRGLQLLFYSVGIGQISSEVPQNLSASRPQDRQFILSSKKLLLSDSGFYLCAWGNGQGTEETQYFGPGTRLLVL.

This clone was counted between two and nine times. The read falls 3 residues short of the CDR3 end, and the missing part is taken from the germline J gene. V is TRBV5-1 and J is TRBJ2-1, with 15 bases that match TRBD2. V trimming: 3 bases; J trimming: 0 bases; junction bases outside the gene matches: 10. CDR1 and CDR2 from the germline V gene are SGHRS and YFSETQ. This CDR3 comprises 20 residues. The CDR3 protein is CASSWGLAGGPSSSYNEQFF. The sequenced part of the CDR3 DNA is TGCGCCAGCAGCTGGGGACTAGCGGGGGGCCCCTCTAGCTCCTACAATGAG.

This clone has a handful of counts. The observed sequence ends 3 residues before the CDR3 terminus, with the missing tail filled in from the germline J gene. This chain connects TRBV19 to TRBJ1-4, with D uncertain. Germline values: CDR1 LNHDA, CDR2 SQIVND (reference sequence). V was clipped by 7 bases and J by 0 bases, with 15 bases between them. This CDR3 region has 16 residues. CDR3 region: CASTPTGVATNEKLFF. The sequenced part of the CDR3 DNA is TGTGCCAGTACTCCTACGGGTGTTGCAACTAATGAAAAA.

On this clone itself: The read ends 3 residues before the CDR3 terminus; that terminus is restored from the germline J gene. The rearrangement uses TRBV7-2 and TRBJ1-1; D is perhaps TRBD1 (5 bases). The CDR3 has 13 amino acids. V dropped 8 bases and J dropped 1 base, with 11 bases sitting between them. Per germline, CDR1 SGHTA and CDR2 FQGNSA. The CDR3 region is CASGAGRNTEAFF. The sequenced part of the CDR3 DNA is TGTGCCAGCGGGGCCGGCAGGAACACTGAA.

This clone has at least ten counts. The read ends 3 residues before the CDR3 terminus; that terminus is restored from the germline J gene. The V call is TRBV19, the J call TRBJ2-7, with TRBD1 identical over 8 bases. V lost 9 bases, J lost 2 bases, and 3 bases stayed unmatched. CDR1 is LNHDA, CDR2 SQIVND, per germline (reference sequence). The CDR3 consists of 12 residues. Partial CDR3 DNA: TGTGCCAGCAGACAGGGGACCTACGAG. Its translation is CASRQGTYE. The CDR3, in full, reads CASRQGTYEQYF.